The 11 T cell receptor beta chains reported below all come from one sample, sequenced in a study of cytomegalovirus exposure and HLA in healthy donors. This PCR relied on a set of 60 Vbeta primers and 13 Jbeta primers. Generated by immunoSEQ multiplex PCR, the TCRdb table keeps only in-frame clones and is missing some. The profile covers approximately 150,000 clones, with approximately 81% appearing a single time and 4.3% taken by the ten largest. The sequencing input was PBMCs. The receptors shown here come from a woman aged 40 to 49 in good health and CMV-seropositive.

The DNA of the CDR3 is TGCAGTGCTAGTCGTAATTCACCCCTCCACTTT. Amino acids: CSASRNSPLHF. This sequence joins TRBV20-1 and TRBJ1-6; D gene ambiguous. Germline CDR1 is DFQATT and CDR2 is SNEGSKA (reference sequence). CDR3 length: 11 residues. V was shortened by 3 bases and J by 6 bases, with 3 bases between the two germline ends.

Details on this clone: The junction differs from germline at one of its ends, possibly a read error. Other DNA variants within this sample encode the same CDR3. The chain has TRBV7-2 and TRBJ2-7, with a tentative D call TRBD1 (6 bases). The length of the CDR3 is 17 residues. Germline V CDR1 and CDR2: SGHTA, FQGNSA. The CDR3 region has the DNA TGTGCCAGCAGCTTGACCATCCGGACAGACAGCTCCTACGAGCAGTACTTT. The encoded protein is CASSLTIRTDSSYEQYF.

This chain's CDR3 is CASSDRFPPASGYTF. In nucleotides, the CDR3 is TGTGCCAGCAGTGATCGATTTCCCCCCGCCAGTGGCTACACCTTC. The chain uses TRBV25-1 and TRBJ1-2; D is unclear. This CDR3 contains 15 residues. V lost 3 bases, J lost 7 bases, and 18 bases lay in between. Germline loops: CDR1 MGHDK, CDR2 SYGVNS.

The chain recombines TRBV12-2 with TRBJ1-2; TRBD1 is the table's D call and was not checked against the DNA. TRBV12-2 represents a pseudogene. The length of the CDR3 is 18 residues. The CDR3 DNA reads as TGTGCAAGTCGCTTGGTCCCGGGACAGCGAGAGGGGGCCTATGGCTACACCTTC. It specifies CASRLVPGQREGAYGYTF.

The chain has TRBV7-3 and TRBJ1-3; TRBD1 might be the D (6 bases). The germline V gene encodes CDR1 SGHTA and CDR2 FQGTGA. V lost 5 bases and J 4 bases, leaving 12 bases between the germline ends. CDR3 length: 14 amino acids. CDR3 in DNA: TGTGCCAGCAGCCCACAGGGTCACGGAAACACCATATATTTT. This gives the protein CASSPQGHGNTIYF.

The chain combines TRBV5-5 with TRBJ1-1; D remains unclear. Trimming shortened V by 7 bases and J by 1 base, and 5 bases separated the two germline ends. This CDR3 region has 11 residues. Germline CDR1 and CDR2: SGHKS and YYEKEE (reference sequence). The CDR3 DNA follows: TGTGCCAGCTTCTGGAACACTGAAGCTTTCTTT. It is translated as CASFWNTEAFF.

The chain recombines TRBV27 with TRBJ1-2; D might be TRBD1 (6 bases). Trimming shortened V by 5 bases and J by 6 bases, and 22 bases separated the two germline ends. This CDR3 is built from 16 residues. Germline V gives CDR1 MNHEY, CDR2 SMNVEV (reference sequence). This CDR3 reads CASSRYRGGEAHGYTF. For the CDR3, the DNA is TGTGCCAGCAGTCGCTACCGAGGGGGGGAGGCCCATGGCTACACCTTC.

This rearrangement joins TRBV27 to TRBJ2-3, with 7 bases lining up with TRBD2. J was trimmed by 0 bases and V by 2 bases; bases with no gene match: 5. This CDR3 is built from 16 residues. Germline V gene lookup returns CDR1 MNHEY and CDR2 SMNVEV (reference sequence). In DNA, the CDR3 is TGTGCCAGCAGTTTAGGTGAGCGGGGCAGCACAGATACGCAGTATTTT. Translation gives CASSLGERGSTDTQYF.

The CDR3 region has the DNA TGTGCCAGCAGTTTAGTTTTAGGGAGATATAATTCACCCCTCCACTTT. Translation gives CASSLVLGRYNSPLHF. The chain combines TRBV28 with TRBJ1-6, with D hard to call. This CDR3 contains 16 residues. Germline CDR1 reads MDHEN; CDR2 reads SYDVKM. The V and J ends lost 2 bases and 4 bases respectively, with 12 bases between them.

The CDR3 coding sequence is TGTGCCATCGACAGGACACCCTACGAGCAGTACTTC. It translates to CAIDRTPYEQYF. J is TRBJ2-5 and V is TRBV7-9; D perhaps matches TRBD1 (6 bases). The J call is in doubt because the DNA end fits TRBJ2-7 better. This CDR3 comprises 12 residues. CDR1 and CDR2 (germline): SEHNR, FQNEAQ (reference sequence).

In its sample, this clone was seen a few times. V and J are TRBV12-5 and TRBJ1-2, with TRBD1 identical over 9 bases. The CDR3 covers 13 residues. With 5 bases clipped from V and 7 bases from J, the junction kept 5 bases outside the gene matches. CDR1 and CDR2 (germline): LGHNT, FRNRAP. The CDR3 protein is CASGTQGAPGYTF. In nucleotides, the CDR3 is TGTGCTAGTGGTACACAGGGGGCGCCTGGCTACACCTTC.